Listed here is a single T cell receptor (beta chain). As yet, its antigen is unknown. This record belongs to a study of T cell responses to AZD1222 COVID-19 vaccine. The study's findings and limits: Repertoires were collected only later (after the peak T cell response had occurred). Donors were largely white British and mainly female; clonal diversity was possibly underestimated. Within unmutated variant regions lay the reported targets of nearly half of spike-specific TCRs. The CD4 TCRs associated with vaccination extended across spike and predominated at 160-218 and 743-854.

Sequencing was performed with immunoSEQ multiplex PCR; in TCRdb, only in-frame clones are kept and a portion is missing. This sample has about 140,000 clones; about 92% occur once, and the top ten carry over 0.9%. The trim removed 3 bases at V and 2 bases at J, leaving 4 bases unmatched. Germline values: CDR1 SNHLY, CDR2 FYNNEI. CDR3 size: 15 residues. The chain recombines TRBV2 with TRBJ2-7; 10 bases map to TRBD1. The sequencing used peripheral blood, collected on day 0 of MenACWY control vaccination. The source of this sequence is an adult in good health. Written as DNA, the CDR3 is TGTGCCAGCAGTGAGGGGACAGGGGTTACCTACGAGCAGTACTTC. It encodes CASSEGTGVTYEQYF.